The 30 T cell receptor beta chains below come from one sample, sequenced in a study of breast tumors, draining lymph nodes, adjacent tissues (dated by TCRdb to 2016 to 2018). The library came from multiplex PCR. Data came from an Illumina HiSeq 2000. TCRdb applied fastp at Q25 and MiXCR to the public reads, then kept only in-frame beta chains. Here each entry gathers all rows of one CDR3 protein and keeps the most common genes and DNA. Recorded for this sample are about 230,000 distinct CDR3 sequences; about a third of them occurred a single time. 1.3% to 1.5% of the sample rests with the top ten. The axillary draining lymph nodes of breast cancer patients were the source of the lymph node samples. The sample was axillary lymph node tissue. These receptors all come from a female donor with breast cancer. Some clones in this sample may be carry-over from other donors' samples.

This clonotype showed up just a few times. With a much larger clone just one base away, this may be a read error. This sequence joins TRBV27 and TRBJ2-7; 10 bases map to TRBD2. The CDR3 covers 16 residues. Germline CDR1 MNHEY, CDR2 SMNVEV (reference sequence). CDR3 residues: CASSFSAGGPLYGQYF. CDR3 DNA sequence: TGTGCCAGCAGTTTCTCAGCGGGAGGGCCCCTTTACGGGCAGTACTTC.

The chain joins TRBV2 to TRBJ1-2; TRBD1 might be the D (5 bases). The CDR3 has 13 amino acids. Germline CDR1 and CDR2: SNHLY and FYNNEI. V lost 7 bases and J 5 bases, leaving 14 bases between the germline ends. CDR3 bases: TGTGCCAGCAACGACCAGGGACCATATGGCTACACCTTC. This translates into CASNDQGPYGYTF.

Of note for this clonotype: One junction end disagrees with the germline gene, perhaps due to a read error. The chain employs TRBV6-6 and TRBJ2-6; tentatively, D is TRBD1 (5 bases). The CDR3 totals 16 residues. Per germline, CDR1 MNHNY and CDR2 SVGAGI (reference sequence). The CDR3 here is CASSPRTGSGANVLTF. CDR3 in DNA: TGCGCCAGCAGCCCACGTACAGGCTCTGGGGCCAACGTCCTGACTTTC.

On this clonotype itself: Relative to the germline gene, one junction end is altered; a read error may explain this. The CDR3 nucleotides read TGTGCCACCAGTGGTTTGGACGCAACCCAAGAGGCCCAGTACTTC. This codes for CATSGLDATQEAQYF. The chain couples TRBV24-1 to TRBJ2-5; D gene uncertain. The germline V gene has CDR1 KGHDR and CDR2 SFDVKD. The CDR3 sequence is 15 residues long.

This clonotype was picked up many times. The V and J genes are TRBV12-3 or TRBV12-4 and TRBJ1-5; D is perhaps TRBD1 (6 bases). V dropped 3 bases and J dropped 4 bases, with 10 bases sitting between them. The CDR3 consists of 14 residues. The CDR3 coding sequence is TGTGCCAGCAGTTTTCGGGGGCTGAATCAGCCCCAGCATTTT. Amino acids: CASSFRGLNQPQHF.

This clonotype has only one observation. The germline gene is not matched at one end of the junction; a read error may be the cause. The chain joins TRBV20-1 to TRBJ2-5; no firm D call. Germline V lookup: CDR1 DFQATT, CDR2 SNEGSKA (reference sequence). The CDR3 has 10 amino acids. The CDR3 DNA is TGTCGAGCGTCCCGAGACGGCTATTTCTTC. This encodes CRASRDGYFF.

The count of this clonotype is one. As the CDR3 is not closed by the conserved phenylalanine or tryptophan, this likely results from a read error. The chain recombines TRBV7-8 with TRBJ1-2; 9 bases align to TRBD1. The CDR3 contains 14 residues. Germline V gene data show CDR1 as SGHVS and CDR2 as FQNEAQ. V gave up 5 bases and J gave up 4 bases; unmatched junction bases: 5. The CDR3 sequence is CASSPGTGLYGYTL. CDR3 DNA sequence: TGTGCCAGCAGCCCAGGGACAGGGCTCTATGGCTACACCCTC.

This clonotype was picked up a small number of times. A clone one base away is much larger, so this may be a read error. This rearrangement joins TRBV5-1 to TRBJ2-5, with a weak D call TRBD2 (5 bases). The CDR3 runs 15 residues. V was trimmed by 1 base and J by 4 bases, leaving 14 bases between them. Per germline, CDR1 SGHRS and CDR2 YFSETQ. CDR3 sequence reads: CASSLRRAFRETQYF. As DNA, the CDR3 is TGCGCCAGCAGCTTGCGGCGGGCGTTTCGAGAGACCCAGTACTTC.

This clonotype showed up just a few times. The rearrangement links TRBV27 to TRBJ1-4; D is unclear. CDR3 size: 13 residues. The V and J ends lost 4 bases and 7 bases respectively, with 10 bases between them. CDR1 is MNHEY and CDR2 is SMNVEV in the germline V gene (reference sequence). The chain's CDR3 is CASSYVVSEKLFF. In DNA form, the CDR3 reads TGTGCCAGCAGTTATGTTGTATCTGAAAAACTGTTTTTT.

About this clonotype: One junction end disagrees with the germline gene, perhaps due to a read error. The chain joins TRBV24-1 to TRBJ2-7; D possibly uses TRBD1 or TRBD2 (5 bases each). CDR3 length: 13 amino acids. Germline lookup yields CDR1 KGHDR and CDR2 SFDVKD. The CDR3 DNA reads TGTGCCACCAGCCTGACCGGGGCACAGAGAAGACATTTC. Translation gives CATSLTGAQRRHF.

This clonotype was counted many times. This rearrangement joins TRBV30 to TRBJ2-5; 8 nucleotides align to TRBD1. CDR1 GTSNPN and CDR2 SVGIG come from the germline V gene (reference sequence). V trimming: 0 bases; J trimming: 5 bases; junction bases outside the gene matches: 11. CDR3 length: 16 amino acids. CDR3 sequence (DNA): TGTGCCTGGAGTGTACTTGCAGGGGGCCGGACGGAGACCCAGTACTTC. It is translated as CAWSVLAGGRTETQYF.

At least ten counts were recorded for this clonotype. A read error may produce the germline difference seen at one junction end. The chain recombines TRBV7-9 with TRBJ2-5; 7 positions agree with TRBD1. This CDR3 is 14 amino acids long. Germline loops: CDR1 SEHNR, CDR2 FQNEAQ (reference sequence). The CDR3 reads CASRLGQAQETQYF. The DNA for the CDR3 is TGTGCCAGCAGATTAGGACAGGCCCAAGAGACCCAGTACTTC.

With regard to this clonotype: Just one base apart from a much larger clone, this may be a read error. The genes are TRBV6-5 and TRBJ1-3; maybe TRBD1 (5 bases). The CDR3 has 15 residues. The ends were cut back, 6 bases at V and 0 bases at J, with 12 bases in the middle. CDR1 is MNHEY, CDR2 SVGAGI, per germline. The CDR3 loop is CASSKGRSSGNTIYF. As DNA, the CDR3 is TGTGCCAGCAGCAAGGGACGGAGCTCTGGAAACACCATATATTTT.

The chain recombines TRBV2 with TRBJ1-5; D is unresolved. The CDR3 covers 13 residues. From germline, CDR1 is SNHLY and CDR2 FYNNEI. The V end lost 8 bases, the J end lost 2 bases, and 10 bases lay between the germline ends. CDR3 in amino acids: CASGDLGNQPQHF. Written as DNA, the CDR3 is TGTGCCAGCGGAGATCTAGGCAATCAGCCCCAGCATTTT.

This chain uses TRBV12-3 or TRBV12-4 with TRBJ2-4; D gene uncertain. Between the trimmed V and J ends, which lost 2 bases and 6 bases, there was a span of 17 bases. This CDR3 region has 16 residues. The CDR3 DNA reads TGTGCCAGCAGTTTAACACCGAGACAAGTTTCAAACATTCAGTACTTC. It specifies CASSLTPRQVSNIQYF.

This clonotype has ten or more counts. V is TRBV12-3 or TRBV12-4 and J is TRBJ2-2; D unclear. With 7 bases removed from V and 0 bases from J, the gap between germline ends came to 12 bases. This CDR3 has 15 amino acids. This chain's CDR3 is CASTVVQTNTGELFF. CDR3 sequence (DNA): TGTGCCAGCACAGTGGTGCAGACGAACACCGGGGAGCTGTTTTTT.

This clonotype was counted many times. This chain joins TRBV3-1 and TRBJ2-7, with D perhaps matching TRBD2 (5 bases). The CDR3 is 13 amino acids. The germline V gene encodes CDR1 LGHDT and CDR2 YNNKEL (reference sequence). V was trimmed by 2 bases and J by 4 bases, leaving 9 bases between them. CDR3 in DNA: TGTGCCAGCAGCCAACGCGGGTGGTACGAGCAGTACTTC. It is translated as CASSQRGWYEQYF.

Only one count was recorded for this clonotype. The chain has TRBV5-1 and TRBJ1-1; D call uncertain. Trimming stripped 4 bases from V and 0 bases from J, with 10 bases between. This CDR3 contains 14 residues. CDR1 and CDR2 (germline): SGHRS, YFSETQ. CDR3 sequence (DNA): TGCGCCAGCAGCCGGGGATGGATGAACACTGAAGCTTTCTTT. Amino acid sequence: CASSRGWMNTEAFF.

This clonotype was found many times. Its ends do not fully match the called genes, so a read error is possible. The rearrangement uses TRBV5-1 and TRBJ1-4, with 7 bases lining up with TRBD1. CDR3 length: 14 residues. CDR1 and CDR2 (germline): SGHRS, YFSETQ. CDR3 amino acids: CASSGTGAGERLFF. DNA for the CDR3: TGCGCCAGCAGCGGTACAGGGGCGGGGGAAAGACTGTTTTTT.

This clonotype has a count of ten or more. V and J are TRBV11-2 and TRBJ2-1, with 10 bases that match TRBD2. The J segment lost 7 bases and the V segment lost 5 bases, leaving 11 bases of the junction unmatched. The CDR3 totals 16 residues. Germline CDR1 and CDR2: SGHAT and FQNNGV. Here the CDR3 reads CASSPMSGRAWNEQFF. Here the CDR3 DNA reads TGTGCCAGCAGCCCGATGAGCGGGAGGGCTTGGAATGAGCAGTTCTTC.

This clonotype was seen at least ten times. V and J are TRBV19 and TRBJ2-1; the match to TRBD2 covers 9 bases. This CDR3 has 16 residues. V lost 7 bases and J lost 1; bases outside the gene matches: 8. The V gene's germline CDR1 is LNHDA and CDR2 SQIVND (reference sequence). The CDR3 spells CASNSRLADSYNEQFF. Written as DNA, the CDR3 is TGTGCCAGTAACTCCCGACTAGCGGATTCCTACAATGAGCAGTTCTTC. The variable domain in full, with the rest retrieved from reference TRBV19 and TRBJ2-1, is DGGITQSPKYLFRKEGQNVTLSCEQNLNHDAMYWYRQDPGQGLRLIYYSQIVNDFQKGDIAEGYSVSREKKESFPLTVTSAQKNPTAFYLCASNSRLADSYNEQFFGPGTRLTVL.

This clonotype has ten or more counts. The rearrangement links TRBV5-1 to TRBJ2-2, with D unclear. The CDR3 consists of 12 residues. Germline V gene data show CDR1 as SGHRS and CDR2 as YFSETQ. Trimming took off 5 bases at V and 4 bases at J, with 6 bases between the two ends. The CDR3 DNA reads TGCGCCAGCAGTATTGGCACCGGGGAGCTGTTTTTT. It specifies CASSIGTGELFF.

This clonotype was counted ten times or more. The chain combines TRBV20-1 with TRBJ2-2; 9 nucleotides line up with TRBD2. The V gene end was trimmed by 3 bases and the J gene end by 6 bases; junction bases not matched to a gene: 8. Looked up from germline, CDR1 is DFQATT and CDR2 is SNEGSKA (reference sequence). The CDR3 runs to 15 residues. This CDR3 reads CSARSGRNMAGELFF. CDR3 DNA: TGCAGTGCTAGGAGCGGGAGGAATATGGCCGGGGAGCTGTTTTTT.

This clonotype was counted only a few times. The chain couples TRBV6-2 or TRBV6-3 to TRBJ2-2; D gene ambiguous. Between the trimmed V and J ends, which lost 6 bases and 5 bases, there was a span of 7 bases. The CDR3 length is 12 residues. In germline, CDR1 is MNHEY, CDR2 SVGEGT. The CDR3 DNA is TGTGCCAGCAGGTCTTCAACCGGGGAGCTGTTTTTT. Translation: CASRSSTGELFF.

V usage is TRBV29-1 and J usage is TRBJ2-3, with D perhaps TRBD1 or TRBD2 (5 bases each). This CDR3 comprises 14 residues. The germline gives CDR1 SQVTM, CDR2 ANQGSEA. V lost 5 bases to trimming and J lost 4 bases, with 16 bases between them. The CDR3 is CSVWDATGADTQYF. The CDR3 nucleotides read TGCAGCGTTTGGGACGCCACCGGGGCAGATACGCAGTATTTT.

There are many counts of this clonotype. The chain joins TRBV5-1 to TRBJ2-7, with 14 bases matching TRBD2. The CDR3 runs to 16 residues. Per the germline V gene, CDR1 is SGHRS and CDR2 is YFSETQ. Trimming took 6 bases from V and 4 from J; bases not matched to a gene: 9. CDR3 region: CASTLDGLAGGYEQYF. CDR3 sequence (DNA): TGCGCCAGCACCCTGGATGGACTAGCGGGGGGATACGAGCAGTACTTC.

This clonotype came up many times. The chain is built from TRBV6-1 and TRBJ2-1; 13 nucleotides align to TRBD2. From germline, CDR1 is MNHNS and CDR2 SASEGT. After removal of 4 bases from V and 9 bases from J, the junction contained 6 bases not matched to a gene. The CDR3 runs 15 residues. The CDR3 sequence is CASSVGLAGKVEQFF. CDR3 in DNA: TGTGCCAGCAGTGTGGGACTAGCGGGAAAGGTTGAGCAGTTCTTC.

This clonotype was counted a few times. J is TRBJ2-7 and V is TRBV27; the D is unclear. Trimming removed 10 bases from V and 1 base from J, with 2 bases in between. This CDR3 contains 9 residues. Germline loops: CDR1 MNHEY, CDR2 SMNVEV (reference sequence). Here the CDR3 DNA reads TGTGCCACATCCTACGAGCAGTACTTC. Protein: CATSYEQYF.

This clonotype was recorded many times. This rearrangement joins TRBV5-1 to TRBJ2-7; D remains unclear. V was cut by 0 bases and J by 0 bases, with 7 bases left in between. There are 14 residues in the CDR3. Germline V lookup: CDR1 SGHRS, CDR2 YFSETQ. The CDR3 DNA reads TGCGCCAGCAGCTTGGCCTTGAGCTCCTACGAGCAGTACTTC. This codes for CASSLALSSYEQYF.

This clonotype was seen at least ten times. V gene TRBV11-2 combines with J gene TRBJ2-7, with TRBD1 identical over 7 bases. Unmatched junction bases numbered 13, after V lost 3 bases and J lost 2 bases. This CDR3 is built from 17 residues. The germline V gene encodes CDR1 SGHAT and CDR2 FQNNGV. CDR3 DNA: TGTGCCAGCAGCTTGACAATGGGACAGCTCCCCACCTACGAGCAGTACTTC. It codes for CASSLTMGQLPTYEQYF.